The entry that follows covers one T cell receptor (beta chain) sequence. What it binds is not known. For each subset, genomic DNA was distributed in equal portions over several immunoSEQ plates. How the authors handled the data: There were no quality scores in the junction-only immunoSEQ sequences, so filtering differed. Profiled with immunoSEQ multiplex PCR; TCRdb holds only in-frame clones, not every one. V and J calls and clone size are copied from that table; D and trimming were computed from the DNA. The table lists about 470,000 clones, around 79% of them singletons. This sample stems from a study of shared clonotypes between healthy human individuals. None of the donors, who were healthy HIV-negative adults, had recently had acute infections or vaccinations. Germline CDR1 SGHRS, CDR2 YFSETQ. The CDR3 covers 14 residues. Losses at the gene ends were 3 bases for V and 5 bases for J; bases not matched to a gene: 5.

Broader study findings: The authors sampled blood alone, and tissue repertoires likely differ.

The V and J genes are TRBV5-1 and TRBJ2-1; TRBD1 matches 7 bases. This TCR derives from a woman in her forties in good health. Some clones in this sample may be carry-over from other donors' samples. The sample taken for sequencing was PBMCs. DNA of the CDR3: TGCGCCAGCAGCTACGGGACAGCTAACAATGAGCAGTTCTTC. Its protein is CASSYGTANNEQFF.